This record covers a single T cell receptor beta chain. There is no known antigen for this receptor. Base qualities are not recorded, but no much larger clone differs from it by a single base. These data come from a study of blood T cell repertoires in COVID-19 (TCRdb year 2020). Notes on the research overall: Samples covering the acute and convalescent phases of COVID-19 were provided by collaborators in the United States, Italy and Spain. The prospective study material was composed of cDNA or gDNA derived from T cells, B-cell-depleted T cells, or PBMCs. Deeply sampled blood TCRbeta repertoires from subjects exposed to, actively infected with, or recovered from COVID-19 were included in the dataset. The repertoires were made available in a free public database intended to serve as a resource for research on the immune response to SARS-CoV-2. The samples were drawn from two sources: the first 160 participants of the ongoing ImmuneRACE study, and fewer than 1,500 subjects contributed by 6 global collaborators. A de-identified subject ID, COVID-19 status, age in years and sex were almost always included in the sample metadata. HLA class I and class II types, where available, came from metadata supplied by the sample provider rather than from assay-based typing. Beyond this particular receptor, the publication reports: The amount of clinical and demographic metadata varied by source and participant and was provided uncurated.

The germline V gene sets CDR1 to MNHEY and CDR2 to SVGAGI. The CDR3 runs 15 residues from the cysteine to the phenylalanine. The entry retains the CDR3 DNA only, 45 bases that are in frame from base 1. Germline trimming amounts to 5 bases on V and 1 base on J, with 5 as the count of junction bases outside the gene matches. Collaborating institutions collected whole blood in K2EDTA tubes following their own protocols. For TCRbeta analysis, collaborators shipped samples in one of three forms: frozen whole blood, isolated PBMCs, or DNA extracted from either of those sample types. TCRbeta CDR3 regions were amplified from genomic DNA by means of the immunoSEQ Assay, a bias-controlled multiplex PCR. The original methods were these. The number of nucleated cells in each sample was estimated by amplification of reference gene primers within the assay. Sequence reads were collapsed and filtered to measure the absolute abundance of every unique TCRbeta CDR3 rearrangement. Productive Simpson clonality was computed per sample as the square root of Simpson's diversity index over productive rearrangements. Sourced from immuneACCESS, this table was stored by TCRdb with only in-frame sequences that have V and J called. A share of the clones is absent; for the studies checked, an unresolved V gene accounts for under half, and the remainder has no known explanation. D and trimming were read from the DNA, whereas the V and J calls and clone size are those reported in that table. This sample lists tens of thousands of clones; roughly 82% were detected once. The biggest ten clones account for 1.8% of the sample.

Sequenced: peripheral blood. Here the chain combines TRBV6-5 and TRBJ2-3; TRBD2 fits 8 bases in the junction. The sequence came from an older woman with acute or convalescent COVID-19. The DNA sequence reads TGTGCCAGCAGTACCGGTAGCGGGGGCACAGATACGCAGTATTTT. This translates into CASSTGSGGTDTQYF.